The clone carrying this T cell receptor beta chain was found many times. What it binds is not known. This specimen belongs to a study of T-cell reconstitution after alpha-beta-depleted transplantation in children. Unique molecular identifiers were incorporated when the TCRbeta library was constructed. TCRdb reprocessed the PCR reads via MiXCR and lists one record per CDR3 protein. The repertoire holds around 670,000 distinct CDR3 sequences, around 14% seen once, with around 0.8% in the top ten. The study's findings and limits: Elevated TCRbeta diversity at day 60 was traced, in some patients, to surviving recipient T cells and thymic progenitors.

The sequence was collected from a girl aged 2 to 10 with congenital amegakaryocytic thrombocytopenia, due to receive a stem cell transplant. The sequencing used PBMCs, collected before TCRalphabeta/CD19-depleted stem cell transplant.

In DNA form, the CDR3 reads TGCGCCAGCGGGTCCCCCACCATTAGCTCCTACAATGAGCAGTTCTTC. Protein sequence: CASGSPTISSYNEQFF. This chain joins TRBV10-2 and TRBJ2-1, with D uncertain. V shed 8 bases and J shed 0 bases, with 17 bases lying between them. This CDR3 comprises 16 residues. CDR1 is WSHSY and CDR2 is SAAADI in the germline V gene.